This T cell receptor (beta chain) was captured in a study of T cells in Graves' hyperthyroidism and ophthalmopathy (dated by TCRdb to about 2019). In terms of the full investigation: Peripheral blood samples were taken at initial diagnosis, before any treatment was given. TCR Vbeta CDR3 sequencing of some 140 peripheral blood samples (fewer than 45 ophthalmopathy, 75 to 80 hyperthyroidism and approximately 17 progressor patients) is reported in the paper. Thyroid tissue and blood T-cell repertoires from roughly 6 Graves' hyperthyroidism patients were also compared in the study. Whether ophthalmopathy could be predicted prospectively was tested in an independent validation cohort made up of some 20 hyperthyroidism patients plus 17 patients who later progressed to ophthalmopathy. After blood sampling, hyperthyroidism patients were treated with methimazole at a starting dose of 30 mg daily, and ophthalmopathy patients were treated with high-dose intravenous methylprednisolone. To identify distinguishing TCR V-J signatures, a discovery cohort of about 95 patients was used, comprising 43 with Graves' ophthalmopathy and approximately 58 with stable Graves' hyperthyroidism. The 75 to 100 discovery patients were randomly divided into training and test sets at a 7:3 ratio.

This clonotype was seen many times. The antigen it binds to is not known. One base away there is no much larger clone; base qualities are not given. On the study overall, not on this receptor specifically: Sample size was not statistically predetermined, and investigators were not blinded to group allocation. In validation, the model predicted progression to ophthalmopathy a median of around 6.5 months before onset, with approximately 71% sensitivity and 72.22% specificity. Most expanded thyroid clonotypes (frequency above 0.001) were also detected in blood, suggesting blood repertoires may reflect thyroid immune responses. A model built on a 13 V-J signature distinguished ophthalmopathy from stable hyperthyroidism, reaching about 88% sensitivity and approximately 83% specificity in cross-validation and 80%/75% in testing.

CDR1 and CDR2 are drawn from the germline V gene: SGHVS, FQNEAQ. Trimming takes 5 bases off V and 4 bases off J; junction bases not matched to a gene: 9. The cysteine opens and the phenylalanine closes a CDR3 of 16 amino acids. CDR3 DNA is the only sequence kept; it has 48 bases, read in frame from the first base. Graves' hyperthyroidism was defined as stable when no progression to ophthalmopathy occurred over 18 months of follow-up. Hyperthyroidism patients were aged 18 to 65 years and newly diagnosed, with disease duration of less than 2 months. Any patient with an uncontrolled infection, another autoimmune disease, pregnancy or lactation was excluded. Diagnoses relied on clinical symptoms, serum thyroxine and TRAb, thyroid ultrasound and orbital computed tomography. PBMCs were separated from approximately 9.9 ml of fresh peripheral blood using Ficoll-Paque density gradient centrifugation. Total RNA was extracted using Trizol reagent, and RNA quality was assessed on an Agilent 2100 Bioanalyzer.

TCR beta CDR3 regions were amplified from RNA transcripts. The TCR CDR3 was subjected to a first round of RT-PCR using the HTBI primer set and the Qiagen OneStep RT-PCR kit. The libraries were constructed in a second round of multiplex PCR and then size-selected and purified. Libraries were sequenced paired-end with 100 bp reads on an Illumina HiSeq2000. Per the original workflow: SOAPnuke was used to process the raw data, throwing out any read that contained adapters or uncalled bases, had a mean Phred below 15, or lacked an exact constant-primer or identifier match. COPE v1.2.5 was used to merge high-quality paired reads, and clonotypes were defined as unique nucleotide sequences. Clonotypes were aligned to IMGT TRBV, TRBD and TRBJ reference segments using MiTCR v1.1. The analysis included only V-J combinations with a frequency above 0.0001, which together covered around 99% of the repertoires. The TCS score was defined as F50 (clonal expansion) divided by E x V (chaos), with BLOSUM62-based TCRdist calculated between CDR3 peptides within each V-J. Welch's t-statistics and random forest reduced approximately 520 V-J features to under 15, which were used in a naive Bayes classifier (R e1071). TCRdb trimmed the raw reads at Q25, called clones with MiXCR and kept productive beta chains. Entries are consolidated by CDR3 protein sequence, retaining the most common genes and DNA. TCRdb assigned the V and J calls; the authors' analysis was not used. The sample data list 400,000 to 550,000 distinct CDR3 sequences, and about an eighth of these were observed just once. About 17% of the sample is taken by the ten largest.

The receptor's source is a woman between 18 and 29 years old with Graves' hyperthyroidism. Recombination joined TRBV7-8 with TRBJ1-5; TRBD1 aligns with 9 central bases. Sequencing input: blood. CDR3 reads: CASSLTGGGNNQPQHF. The base sequence is TGTGCCAGCAGCCTCACAGGGGGCGGAAATAATCAGCCCCAGCATTTT.